This T cell receptor beta chain was sequenced for a study of blood T cell repertoires in COVID-19. Enrollees, 18 to 89 years old, lived in about two dozen US areas. Participants' reported clinical history set cohort assignment. On this clone: Within the sample, other DNA sequences also encode this same CDR3.

Germline CDR1 and CDR2: LGHNA and YNFKEQ. The CDR3 spans 16 residues. J lost 4 bases, V lost 0 bases, and 9 bases had no gene match. Some clones are missing from TCRdb's copy, which holds only in-frame ones; the method was immunoSEQ multiplex PCR. The sample holds about 170,000 clones, around 80% seen once. The sequenced sample consisted of PBMCs or T cells enriched from blood (not recorded which). The receptor was isolated from a woman aged 50 to 65 in a cohort exposed to, infected with or recovered from COVID-19 (not recorded which). The chain couples TRBV4-2 to TRBJ2-7, with 7 bases that match TRBD2. As DNA, the CDR3 is TGTGCCAGCAGCCAAGACCGACTAGCTGGTTCGTACGAGCAGTACTTC. This encodes CASSQDRLAGSYEQYF.